The 21 T cell receptor beta chains below come from one sample, sequenced in a study of human T cells and chemical hapten exposure. From the RACE reads, TCRdb called clonotypes with MiXCR, one entry per CDR3 protein. The sample contains tens of thousands of distinct CDR3 sequences, around 11% of which appear only once. Time point denoted: pre-sensitization, week 0. Stated treatment: therapeutic diphenylcyclopropenone sensitization with weekly scalp DPC. The sample in question was whole blood, obtained in connection with sensitization to the hapten diphenylcyclopropenone (DPC). The receptor set was obtained from a woman younger than 45 with alopecia areata. Some clones in this sample may be carry-over from other donors' samples.

This clonotype was observed at least ten times. The chain joins TRBV18 to TRBJ2-7, with a possible D match to TRBD2 (5 bases). The germline V gene has CDR1 KGHSH and CDR2 LQKENI. This CDR3 is built from 14 residues. The germline V and J ends were trimmed by 3 bases and 0 bases, with 9 bases remaining between them. For the CDR3, the DNA is TGTGCCAGCTCACCGCAGACTACCTCCTACGAGCAGTACTTC. Its protein product is CASSPQTTSYEQYF.

J is TRBJ1-5 and V is TRBV4-1, with a possible D match to TRBD1 (5 bases). Germline values: CDR1 MGHRA, CDR2 YSYEKL. The V end lost 2 bases, the J end lost 0 bases, and 8 bases lay between the germline ends. The CDR3 is 15 amino acids. The CDR3 loop is CASSQWTNSNQPQHF. The CDR3 nucleotides are TGCGCCAGCAGCCAATGGACAAATAGCAATCAGCCCCAGCATTTT.

This clonotype was detected ten times or more. The chain couples TRBV18 to TRBJ1-1; 10 bases agree with TRBD1. Germline CDR1 is KGHSH and CDR2 is LQKENI. V was pared by 1 base and J by 5 bases, with 1 base of the junction left unmatched. The length of the CDR3 is 14 residues. The CDR3 loop is CASSPRTGGTEAFF. The DNA of the CDR3 is TGTGCCAGCTCACCACGGACAGGGGGAACTGAAGCTTTCTTT.

This clonotype occurred a few times. Its ends do not fully match the called genes, so a read error is possible. The chain has TRBV7-2 and TRBJ2-1, with TRBD2 matching over 13 bases. The germline V gene has CDR1 SGHTA and CDR2 FQGNSA. This CDR3 is built from 14 residues. The CDR3 nucleotides are TGTGCCAGCAGAGGACGAACTAGCGGGAGGGACCAGGTCTTC. Residues: CASRGRTSGRDQVF.

At least ten counts were recorded for this clonotype. This chain connects TRBV12-3 or TRBV12-4 to TRBJ2-1; the D is unclear. The CDR3 totals 11 residues. V gave up 3 bases and J gave up 11 bases, with 8 bases separating them. The CDR3 protein is CASSFLSKQFF. The CDR3 DNA sequence: TGTGCCAGCAGTTTCTTATCGAAGCAGTTCTTC.

This clonotype appeared a few times. The chain combines TRBV28 with TRBJ1-6, with a tentative D call TRBD1 (5 bases). The germline V gene encodes CDR1 MDHEN and CDR2 SYDVKM. V gave up 5 bases and J gave up 6 bases, with 11 bases separating them. The CDR3 loop spans 14 amino acids. The CDR3 DNA is TGTGCCAGCAGTCCTATTAGGGGTAATTCACCCCTCCACTTT. Its translation: CASSPIRGNSPLHF.

The chain uses TRBV20-1 and TRBJ1-6, with 7 bases identical to TRBD1. Germline V gene lookup returns CDR1 DFQATT and CDR2 SNEGSKA (reference sequence). V gave up 4 bases and J gave up 8 bases; unmatched junction bases: 8. The CDR3 has 14 residues. The CDR3 loop reads CSANPGQRHSPLHF. The CDR3 DNA is TGCAGTGCTAACCCGGGACAGCGGCATTCACCCCTCCACTTT.

V is TRBV19 and J is TRBJ2-3, with D possibly being TRBD1 (7 bases). From germline, CDR1 is LNHDA and CDR2 SQIVND (reference sequence). V lost 9 bases and J 2 bases, leaving 12 bases between the germline ends. CDR3 size: 13 residues. CDR3 nucleotide sequence: TGTGCCAGCAGGGGGGAGGTCACAGATACGCAGTATTTT. This codes for CASRGEVTDTQYF.

CDR3 amino acids: CASSFSGAGNTIYF. The CDR3 region has the DNA TGTGCCAGCAGCTTCTCAGGGGCTGGAAACACCATATATTTT. The chain joins TRBV5-4 to TRBJ1-3; a weak D match, TRBD1 (6 bases). The germline CDR1 and CDR2 sequences are SGHNT and YYREEE (reference sequence). Between the trimmed V and J ends, which lost 2 bases and 2 bases, there was a span of 8 bases. CDR3 length: 14 residues.

This clonotype was observed many times. V usage is TRBV3-1 and J usage is TRBJ2-7; D remains unclear. CDR1 and CDR2 (germline): LGHDT, YNNKEL (reference sequence). This CDR3 comprises 16 residues. V was cut by 0 bases and J by 1 base, with 13 bases left in between. CDR3 sequence reads: CASSQEGNYPSYEQYF. The CDR3 DNA reads as TGTGCCAGCAGCCAAGAGGGCAATTACCCGTCCTACGAGCAGTACTTC.

This clonotype was counted at least ten times. V gene TRBV7-2 combines with J gene TRBJ2-2, with D unresolved. The CDR3 is 14 amino acids. Trimming removed 9 bases from V and 8 bases from J, with 19 bases in between. Germline-derived CDR1 and CDR2 are SGHTA and FQGNSA. The CDR3 reads CASLLGPSAGELFF. Here the CDR3 DNA reads TGTGCCAGTTTATTAGGCCCCTCGGCAGGGGAGCTGTTTTTT.

This clonotype was seen repeatedly, ten times or more. The V gene is TRBV2, the J gene TRBJ2-6; 8 bases fit TRBD1. The CDR3 contains 17 residues. V lost 4 bases to trimming and J lost 0 bases; unmatched junction nucleotides: 5. Germline CDR1 reads SNHLY; CDR2 reads FYNNEI. The CDR3 region is CASSVGTGSSGANVLTF. The CDR3, as DNA: TGTGCCAGCAGTGTTGGGACAGGAAGCTCTGGGGCCAACGTCCTGACTTTC.

This clonotype was seen a few times. In DNA, the CDR3 is TGTGCCAGCACCAACGCCGGGACTATGGCATACTACGAGCAGTACTTC. Its protein is CASTNAGTMAYYEQYF. V gene TRBV6-2 or TRBV6-3 combines with J gene TRBJ2-7; the match to TRBD2 covers 7 bases. This CDR3 is built from 16 residues. The germline gives CDR1 MNHEY, CDR2 SVGEGT. The V gene end was trimmed by 7 bases and the J gene end by 3 bases; junction bases not matched to a gene: 15.

The rearrangement joins TRBV29-1 to TRBJ2-1, with 11 bases identical to TRBD2. The junction had 5 bases not matched to a gene; V was cut back by 6 bases and J by 4 bases. Germline V gives CDR1 SQVTM, CDR2 ANQGSEA. CDR3 length equals 14 residues. CDR3: CSVVTSGIYNEQFF. Here the CDR3 DNA reads TGCAGCGTCGTGACTAGCGGGATTTACAATGAGCAGTTCTTC.

This clonotype was observed at least ten times. The rearrangement joins TRBV7-3 to TRBJ2-2; 9 bases agree with TRBD2. This CDR3 is built from 16 residues. Germline V gene sequence: CDR1 SGHTA, CDR2 FQGTGA. After removal of 5 bases from V and 5 bases from J, the junction contained 9 bases not matched to a gene. The CDR3 DNA follows: TGTGCCAGCAGCGGAGGAGGTAGCGGGAGAACCGGGGAGCTGTTTTTT. Translating it yields CASSGGGSGRTGELFF.

This chain links TRBV29-1 with TRBJ2-1, with a tentative D call TRBD2 (6 bases). This CDR3 is built from 15 residues. Germline CDR1 and CDR2: SQVTM and ANQGSEA. Trimming shortened V by 5 bases and J by 0 bases, and 14 bases separated the two germline ends. This CDR3 reads CSVKGGMNSYNEQFF. CDR3 coding DNA: TGCAGCGTTAAAGGCGGGATGAACTCCTACAATGAGCAGTTCTTC.

This clonotype was seen a handful of times. V gene TRBV28 combines with J gene TRBJ1-6; D might be TRBD1 (5 bases). Looked up from germline, CDR1 is MDHEN and CDR2 is SYDVKM. V shed 2 bases and J shed 11 bases, with 10 bases lying between them. The length of the CDR3 is 13 residues. The CDR3 loop reads CASSLGGRAPLHF. CDR3 DNA: TGTGCCAGCAGTTTAGGAGGCAGGGCACCCCTCCACTTT.

The rearrangement joins TRBV6-5 to TRBJ2-5, with D unclear. The V end lost 5 bases, the J end lost 7 bases, and 17 bases lay between the germline ends. The CDR3 totals 14 residues. The germline V gene has CDR1 MNHEY and CDR2 SVGAGI. The CDR3 here is CASSKDHSPGTQYF. The CDR3 region has the DNA TGTGCCAGCAGTAAGGACCACTCTCCGGGGACCCAGTACTTC.

This clonotype was picked up many times. The chain uses TRBV11-1 and TRBJ2-6, with 14 bases fitting TRBD2. The CDR3 spans 20 residues. Germline V gene lookup returns CDR1 SGHAT and CDR2 FQDESV (reference sequence). V trimming: 4 bases; J trimming: 3 bases; junction bases outside the gene matches: 11. CDR3 sequence: CASSSPKGLAGEVGANVLTF. The CDR3 nucleotides read TGTGCCAGCAGCTCGCCTAAGGGACTAGCGGGAGAGGTTGGGGCCAACGTCCTGACTTTC. Looking up the rest from reference TRBV11-1 and TRBJ2-6 gives the full variable domain: EAEVAQSPRYKITEKSQAVAFWCDPISGHATLYWYRQILGQGPELLVQFQDESVVDDSQLPKDRFSAERLKGVDSTLKIQPAELGDSAMYLCASSSPKGLAGEVGANVLTFGAGSRLTVL.

As regards this clonotype: Given a much more abundant clone one base away, this may be a read error. The chain employs TRBV9 and TRBJ2-7; TRBD1 matches 8 bases. The CDR3 length is 15 residues. J lost 0 bases, V lost 3 bases, and 5 bases had no gene match. The germline CDR1 and CDR2 sequences are SGDLS and YYNGEE. In DNA form, the CDR3 reads TGTGCCAGCAGCGCTGGGACAGGAACCTCCTACGAGCAGTACTTC. The encoded protein is CASSAGTGTSYEQYF. Using reference TRBV9 and TRBJ2-7 for the parts outside the CDR3, the full variable domain is DSGVTQTPKHLITATGQRVTLRCSPRSGDLSVYWYQQSLDQGLQFLIQYYNGEERAKGNILERFSAQQFPDLHSELNLSSLELGDSALYFCASSAGTGTSYEQYFGPGTRLTVT.

This clonotype has a count of ten or more. The chain combines TRBV5-4 with TRBJ2-7, with D unresolved. The ends were cut back, 0 bases at V and 0 bases at J, with 10 bases in the middle. Germline V lookup: CDR1 SGHNT, CDR2 YYREEE (reference sequence). The CDR3 is 15 amino acids. The CDR3 loop is CASSLGYLSSYEQYF. In DNA form, the CDR3 reads TGTGCCAGCAGCTTGGGATACTTGAGCTCCTACGAGCAGTACTTC.